This paragraph reports one T cell receptor beta chain. The data were taken from a study of beta chain features in type 1 diabetes. V lost 5 bases and J lost 4; bases outside the gene matches: 4. The CDR3 covers 15 residues. Germline CDR1 and CDR2: SGHTA and FQGNSA. Sequenced material consisted of expressed TCRB transcripts (all of the isolated RNA was reverse transcribed). Repertoires were generated with immunoSEQ multiplex PCR, while TCRdb's copy carries only in-frame clones and drops some. The sample includes fewer than 550,000 clones, 11% of them seen just once. The chain couples TRBV7-2 to TRBJ2-1; the match to TRBD2 covers 11 bases. Sequencing was performed on naive CD4+ T cells from blood. This TCR was recovered from a woman between 18 and 29 years old in good health. This CDR3 is CASSEGTSGYNEQFF. CDR3 coding DNA: TGTGCCAGCAGCGAGGGGACTAGCGGATACAATGAGCAGTTCTTC.